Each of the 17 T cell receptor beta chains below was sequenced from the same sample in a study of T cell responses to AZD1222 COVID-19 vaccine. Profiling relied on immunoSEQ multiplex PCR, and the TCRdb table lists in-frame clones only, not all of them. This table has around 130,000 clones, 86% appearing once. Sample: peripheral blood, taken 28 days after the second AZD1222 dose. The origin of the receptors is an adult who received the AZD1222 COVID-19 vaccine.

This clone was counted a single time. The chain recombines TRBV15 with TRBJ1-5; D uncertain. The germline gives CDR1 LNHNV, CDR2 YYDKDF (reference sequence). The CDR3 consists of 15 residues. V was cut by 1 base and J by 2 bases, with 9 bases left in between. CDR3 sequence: CATSRVGVGNQPQHF. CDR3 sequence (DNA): TGTGCCACCAGCAGAGTTGGGGTTGGCAATCAGCCCCAGCATTTT.

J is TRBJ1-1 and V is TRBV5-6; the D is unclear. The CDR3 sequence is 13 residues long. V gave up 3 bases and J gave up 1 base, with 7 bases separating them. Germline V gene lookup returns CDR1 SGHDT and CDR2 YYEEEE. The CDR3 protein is CASSSGRNTEAFF. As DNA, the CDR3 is TGTGCCAGCAGCTCGGGGAGGAACACTGAAGCTTTCTTT. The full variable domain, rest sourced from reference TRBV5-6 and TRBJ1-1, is DAGVTQSPTHLIKTRGQQVTLRCSPKSGHDTVSWYQQALGQGPQFIFQYYEEEERQRGNFPDRFSGHQFPNYSSELNVNALLLGDSALYLCASSSGRNTEAFFGQGTRLTVV.

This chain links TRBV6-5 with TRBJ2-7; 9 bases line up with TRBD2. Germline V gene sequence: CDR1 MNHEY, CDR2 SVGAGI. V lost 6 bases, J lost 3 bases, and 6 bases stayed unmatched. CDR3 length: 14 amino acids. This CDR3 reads CASRPGTSNYEQYF. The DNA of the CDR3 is TGTGCCAGCAGACCCGGGACTAGCAACTACGAGCAGTACTTC.

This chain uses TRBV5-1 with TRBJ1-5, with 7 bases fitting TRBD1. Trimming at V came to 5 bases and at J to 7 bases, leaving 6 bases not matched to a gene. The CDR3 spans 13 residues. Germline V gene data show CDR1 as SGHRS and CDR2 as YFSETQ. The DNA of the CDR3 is TGCGCCAGCAGTACCGACAGGGAACAGCCCCAGCATTTT. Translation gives CASSTDREQPQHF.

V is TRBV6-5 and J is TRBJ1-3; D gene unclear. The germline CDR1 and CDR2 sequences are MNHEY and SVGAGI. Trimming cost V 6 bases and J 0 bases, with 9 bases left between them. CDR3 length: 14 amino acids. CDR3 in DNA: TGTGCCAGCAGCCTAAGTTACTCTGGAAACACCATATATTTT. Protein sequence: CASSLSYSGNTIYF.

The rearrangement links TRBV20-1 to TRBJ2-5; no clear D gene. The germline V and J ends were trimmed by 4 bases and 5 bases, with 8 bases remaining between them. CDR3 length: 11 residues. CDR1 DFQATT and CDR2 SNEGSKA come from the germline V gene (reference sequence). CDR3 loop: CSATARETQYF. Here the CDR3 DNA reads TGCAGTGCTACAGCACGGGAGACCCAGTACTTC.

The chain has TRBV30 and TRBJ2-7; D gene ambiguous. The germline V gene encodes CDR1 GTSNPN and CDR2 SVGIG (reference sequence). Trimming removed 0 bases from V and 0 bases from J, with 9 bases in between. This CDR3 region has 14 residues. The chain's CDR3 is CAWSVSGFSYEQYF. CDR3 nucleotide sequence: TGTGCCTGGAGTGTAAGTGGGTTCTCCTACGAGCAGTACTTC.

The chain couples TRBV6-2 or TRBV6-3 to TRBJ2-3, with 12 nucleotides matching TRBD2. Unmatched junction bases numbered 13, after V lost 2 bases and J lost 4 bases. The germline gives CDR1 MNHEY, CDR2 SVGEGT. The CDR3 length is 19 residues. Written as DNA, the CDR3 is TGTGCCAGCAGTTACGGGCTAGCGGGGGGGCCGAGGGAGGCAGATACGCAGTATTTT. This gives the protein CASSYGLAGGPREADTQYF.

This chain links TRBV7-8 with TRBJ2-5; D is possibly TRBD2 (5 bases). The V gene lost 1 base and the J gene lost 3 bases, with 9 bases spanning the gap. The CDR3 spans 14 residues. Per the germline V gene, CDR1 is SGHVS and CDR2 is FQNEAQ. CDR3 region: CASSLEDFEETQYF. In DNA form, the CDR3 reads TGTGCCAGCAGCTTAGAGGACTTTGAAGAGACCCAGTACTTC.

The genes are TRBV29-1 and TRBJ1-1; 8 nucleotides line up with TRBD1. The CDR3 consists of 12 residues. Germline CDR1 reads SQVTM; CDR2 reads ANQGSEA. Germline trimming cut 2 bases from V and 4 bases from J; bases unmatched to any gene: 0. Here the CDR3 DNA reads TGCAGCGTTGAAACAGGGGGCACTGAAGCTTTCTTT. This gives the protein CSVETGGTEAFF. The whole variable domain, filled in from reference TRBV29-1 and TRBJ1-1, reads SAVISQKPSRDICQRGTSLTIQCQVDSQVTMMFWYRQQPGQSLTLIATANQGSEATYESGFVIDKFPISRPNLTFSTLTVSNMSPEDSSIYLCSVETGGTEAFFGQGTRLTVV.

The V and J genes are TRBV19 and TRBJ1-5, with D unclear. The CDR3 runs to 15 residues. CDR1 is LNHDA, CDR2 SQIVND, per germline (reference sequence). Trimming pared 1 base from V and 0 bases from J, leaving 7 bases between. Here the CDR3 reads CASSIVGVSNQPQHF. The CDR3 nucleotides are TGTGCCAGTAGTATAGTCGGGGTTAGCAATCAGCCCCAGCATTTT.

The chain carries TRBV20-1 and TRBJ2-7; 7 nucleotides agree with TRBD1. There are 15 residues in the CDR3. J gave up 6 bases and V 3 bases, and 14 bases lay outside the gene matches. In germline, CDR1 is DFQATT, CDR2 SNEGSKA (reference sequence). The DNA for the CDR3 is TGCAGTGCTAGTCCGGGACAGAGACGGACTGGCGAGCAGTACTTC. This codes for CSASPGQRRTGEQYF.

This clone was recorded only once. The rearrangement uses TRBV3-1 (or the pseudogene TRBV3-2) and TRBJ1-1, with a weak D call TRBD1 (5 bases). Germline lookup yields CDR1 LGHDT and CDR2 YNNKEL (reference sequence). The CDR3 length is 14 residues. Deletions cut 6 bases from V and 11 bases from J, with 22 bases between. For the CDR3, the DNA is TGTGCCAGCAGTCCTCGGGGCGGGGGAAGTTCCGCTTTCTTT. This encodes CASSPRGGGSSAFF.

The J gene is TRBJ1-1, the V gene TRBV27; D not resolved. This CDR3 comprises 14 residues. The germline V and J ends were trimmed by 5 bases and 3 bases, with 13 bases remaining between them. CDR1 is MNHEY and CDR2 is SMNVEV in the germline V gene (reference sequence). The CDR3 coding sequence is TGTGCCAGCAGTCCCCGTGCAATCCACACTGAAGCTTTCTTT. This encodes CASSPRAIHTEAFF.

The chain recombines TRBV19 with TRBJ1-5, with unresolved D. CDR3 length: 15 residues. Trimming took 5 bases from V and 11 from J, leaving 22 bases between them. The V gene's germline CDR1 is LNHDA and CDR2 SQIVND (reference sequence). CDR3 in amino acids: CASSETLRVAKSQHF. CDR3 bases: TGTGCCAGTAGTGAAACTTTGAGAGTTGCCAAATCCCAGCATTTT.

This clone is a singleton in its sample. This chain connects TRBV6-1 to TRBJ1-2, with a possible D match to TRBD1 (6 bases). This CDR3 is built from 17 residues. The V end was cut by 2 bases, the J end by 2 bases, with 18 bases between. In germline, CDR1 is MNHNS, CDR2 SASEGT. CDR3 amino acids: CASSEFVPGATNYGYTF. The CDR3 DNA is TGTGCCAGCAGTGAATTCGTCCCGGGGGCAACAAACTATGGCTACACCTTC.

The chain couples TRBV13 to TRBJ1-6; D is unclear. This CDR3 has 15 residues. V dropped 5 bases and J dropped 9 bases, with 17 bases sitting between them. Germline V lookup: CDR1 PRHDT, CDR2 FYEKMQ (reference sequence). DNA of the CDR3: TGTGCCAGCAGCCCTAGAAGTAGGATTTCTTCACCCCTCCACTTT. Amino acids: CASSPRSRISSPLHF.